This T cell receptor beta chain was captured by sequencing in a study of blood T cell repertoires in COVID-19. As for the study in general: Acute and convalescent COVID-19 samples came from the United States, Italy and Spain.

The study assigned cohorts using participant-reported clinical history. The CDR3 length is 15 residues. Germline V gene data show CDR1 as SEHNR and CDR2 as FQNEAQ (reference sequence). With 4 bases clipped from V and 1 base from J, the junction kept 5 bases outside the gene matches. Clones were sequenced by immunoSEQ multiplex PCR, and TCRdb holds only the in-frame ones, with some missing. In the table there are hundreds of thousands of clones, about 87% of which are singletons. This rearrangement joins TRBV7-9 to TRBJ2-7; 9 bases agree with TRBD1. The sample consisted of PBMCs or T cells enriched from blood (not recorded which). The origin of this receptor is a woman aged 50 to 60 who had recovered from COVID-19. CDR3 sequence: CASSYADRGSYEQYF. The CDR3 coding sequence is TGTGCCAGCAGCTACGCGGACAGGGGTTCCTACGAGCAGTACTTC.